The next 22 T cell receptor beta chains were all read from a single sample in a study of read filtering for tumor transcriptome and immune sequencing. This library used roughly 400 ng RNA and molecular barcoded adaptors spanning alpha/delta and beta/gamma chains. TCRdb reprocessed the reads with MiXCR, giving one entry per CDR3 protein. Of about 86,000 distinct CDR3 sequences listed, around an eighth were seen once; the top ten hold under 15%. The sequenced sample was a population of CD138-negative cells sorted from bone marrow. The source of these receptors is a donor at least 40 years old with multiple myeloma.

The V and J genes are TRBV5-1 and TRBJ2-7; a weak D match, TRBD1 (6 bases). The CDR3 is 12 amino acids. Deletions cut 4 bases from V and 3 bases from J, with 8 bases between. Germline CDR1 SGHRS, CDR2 YFSETQ. CDR3 loop: CASSQTGYEQYF. In nucleotides, the CDR3 is TGCGCCAGCAGCCAGACAGGCTACGAGCAGTACTTC.

This clonotype was counted a single time. The chain links TRBV19 to TRBJ1-4; 12 bases are shared with TRBD1. Germline V gene lookup returns CDR1 LNHDA and CDR2 SQIVND (reference sequence). CDR3 size: 18 residues. Unmatched junction bases numbered 8, after V lost 6 bases and J lost 0 bases. The CDR3 region has the DNA TGTGCCAGTAGCCAGTGGGGACAGGGGGCTTCAACTAATGAAAAACTGTTTTTT. The encoded protein is CASSQWGQGASTNEKLFF.

In its sample, this clonotype was seen many times. The chain carries TRBV28 and TRBJ2-7; 8 bases agree with TRBD2. The CDR3 totals 15 residues. Germline assignment: CDR1 MDHEN and CDR2 SYDVKM. With 1 base clipped from V and 5 bases from J, the junction kept 7 bases outside the gene matches. Written as DNA, the CDR3 is TGTGCCAGCAGTTTATTTTTACTAGCGGCCCACGAGCAGTACTTC. Translated, it gives CASSLFLLAAHEQYF.

V and J are TRBV5-1 and TRBJ2-7, with 8 bases matching TRBD1. The V and J ends lost 3 bases and 1 base, in that order; junction bases with no gene match: 6. Germline CDR1 SGHRS, CDR2 YFSETQ. The CDR3 runs to 15 residues. CDR3 loop: CASSSRDRSSYEQYF. The CDR3 DNA reads TGCGCCAGCAGCTCCCGGGACAGGAGTTCCTACGAGCAGTACTTC.

There are many counts of this clonotype. The chain couples TRBV29-1 to TRBJ2-1, with D possibly matching TRBD1 (6 bases). The germline V and J ends were trimmed by 7 bases and 6 bases, with 13 bases remaining between them. This CDR3 spans 12 amino acids. The germline gives CDR1 SQVTM, CDR2 ANQGSEA. This CDR3 is CSATGFGNEQFF. CDR3 bases: TGCAGCGCTACAGGGTTTGGCAATGAGCAGTTCTTC.

This clonotype was observed many times. The chain couples TRBV29-1 to TRBJ2-3; maybe TRBD1 (7 bases). Per the germline V gene, CDR1 is SQVTM and CDR2 is ANQGSEA. The CDR3 is 12 amino acids. V was shortened by 4 bases and J by 6 bases, with 11 bases between the two germline ends. CDR3 bases: TGCAGCGTTGTCCCAGGGGGGGATACGCAGTATTTT. It translates to CSVVPGGDTQYF.

CDR3 nucleotide sequence: TGTGCCAGCAGCCAACTAGCGGGAGAGCCGGATGGGCAGTTCTTC. This sequence encodes CASSQLAGEPDGQFF. V and J are TRBV7-9 and TRBJ2-1; 11 bases align to TRBD2. The CDR3 runs 15 residues. The germline V gene encodes CDR1 SEHNR and CDR2 FQNEAQ (reference sequence). Trimming removed 5 bases from V and 12 bases from J; junction bases left unmatched: 12.

This clonotype appeared many times. The genes are TRBV9 and TRBJ2-3; 7 bases line up with TRBD1. The CDR3 runs to 15 residues. J was trimmed by 1 base and V by 0 bases; bases with no gene match: 2. Germline CDR1 reads SGDLS; CDR2 reads YYNGEE. The DNA of the CDR3 is TGTGCCAGCAGCGTAGATGACAGGGGCACAGATACGCAGTATTTT. Residues: CASSVDDRGTDTQYF.

This clonotype was counted at least ten times. This sequence joins TRBV7-9 and TRBJ1-4; D might be TRBD1 (5 bases). V shed 5 bases and J shed 5 bases, with 12 bases lying between them. Germline V gives CDR1 SEHNR, CDR2 FQNEAQ (reference sequence). This CDR3 has 14 residues. CDR3 coding DNA: TGTGCCAGCAGCGGTGGGACGGCGAATGAAAAACTGTTTTTT. Protein sequence: CASSGGTANEKLFF.

Only a few counts were recorded for this clonotype. A read error may be the cause here, since a much bigger clone is one base away. This chain connects TRBV11-2 to TRBJ2-1, with 12 bases aligning to TRBD1. Germline-derived CDR1 and CDR2 are SGHAT and FQNNGV. The CDR3 length is 15 residues. The J segment lost 12 bases and the V segment lost 6 bases, leaving 12 bases of the junction unmatched. CDR3 nucleotides: TGTGCCAGCAGTCTCAGGGACAGGGGGCATGATGGGCAGTTCTTC. Translation gives CASSLRDRGHDGQFF.

This clonotype occurred many times. J is TRBJ2-3 and V is TRBV20-1, with a weak D call TRBD1 (6 bases). CDR3 length: 16 amino acids. Germline V CDR1 and CDR2: DFQATT, SNEGSKA (reference sequence). V was trimmed by 0 bases and J by 2 bases, leaving 15 bases between them. The CDR3 sequence is CSARDPQGPFTDTQYF. In DNA, the CDR3 is TGCAGTGCTAGAGATCCCCAGGGGCCCTTCACAGATACGCAGTATTTT.

This clonotype was seen a handful of times. The V call is TRBV11-2, the J call TRBJ2-1, with D perhaps TRBD2 (5 bases). V was pared by 11 bases and J by 6 bases, with 20 bases between. This CDR3 has 14 residues. Looked up from germline, CDR1 is SGHAT and CDR2 is FQNNGV. This CDR3 is CAETPRGPGNEQFF. The CDR3 nucleotides read TGTGCCGAAACCCCCCGGGGTCCGGGCAATGAGCAGTTCTTC.

Worth noting for this clonotype: A much bigger clone sits one base away, suggesting this may be a read error. This chain joins TRBV29-1 and TRBJ1-1; D is undetermined. The V end lost 4 bases, the J end lost 1 base, and 10 bases lay between the germline ends. CDR1 is SQVTM, CDR2 ANQGSEA, per germline. This CDR3 spans 13 amino acids. As DNA, the CDR3 is TGCAGCGTTGGGGATCACGGGAACACTGAAGCTTTCTTT. Encoded protein: CSVGDHGNTEAFF.

This clonotype was observed a few times. This chain connects TRBV2 to TRBJ1-1, with TRBD1 matching over 7 bases. Trimming took 4 bases from V and 6 from J; bases not matched to a gene: 5. CDR1 and CDR2 from the germline V gene are SNHLY and FYNNEI. CDR3 length equals 13 residues. Written as DNA, the CDR3 is TGTGCCAGCAGTGGCCAGGGGGGATCTGAAGCTTTCTTT. Amino acids: CASSGQGGSEAFF.

This clonotype was seen at least ten times. The rearrangement links TRBV20-1 to TRBJ1-2; TRBD1 might be the D (6 bases). Germline assignment: CDR1 DFQATT and CDR2 SNEGSKA (reference sequence). The V gene lost 4 bases and the J gene lost 2 bases, with 14 bases spanning the gap. There are 14 residues in the CDR3. This CDR3 is CSATRVGGNYGYTF. In DNA, the CDR3 is TGCAGTGCTACAAGGGTAGGGGGAAACTATGGCTACACCTTC.

The chain employs TRBV10-3 and TRBJ1-3; no firm D call. The V gene's germline CDR1 is ENHRY and CDR2 SYGVKD. The V end lost 4 bases, the J end lost 5 bases, and 12 bases lay between the germline ends. CDR3 length equals 14 residues. The CDR3 region has the DNA TGTGCCATCAGTGTGTTGGGAGCCAGAAACACCATATATTTT. Protein sequence: CAISVLGARNTIYF.

The chain uses TRBV11-2 and TRBJ2-3; unclear D gene. This CDR3 region has 15 residues. CDR1 is SGHAT and CDR2 is FQNNGV in the germline V gene. The V gene lost 5 bases and the J gene lost 2 bases, with 14 bases spanning the gap. CDR3 coding DNA: TGTGCCAGCAGCCCCGGCGGAAGCTTCACAGATACGCAGTATTTT. Amino acids: CASSPGGSFTDTQYF.

The sample holds a few counts of this clonotype. The CDR3 protein is CASSLSAATDTQYF. The CDR3 DNA reads as TGCGCCAGCAGCTTGTCGGCAGCCACAGATACGCAGTATTTT. The chain uses TRBV5-1 and TRBJ2-3; D remains unclear. Germline lookup yields CDR1 SGHRS and CDR2 YFSETQ. The CDR3 is 14 residues long. The V gene lost 1 base and the J gene lost 2 bases, with 8 bases spanning the gap.

The sample holds many counts of this clonotype. This rearrangement joins TRBV6-2 or TRBV6-3 to TRBJ1-1; tentative D call: TRBD1 (5 bases). V was pared by 6 bases and J by 3 bases, with 11 bases between. Germline CDR1 reads MNHEY; CDR2 reads SVGEGT. This CDR3 has 13 residues. In DNA form, the CDR3 reads TGTGCCAGCAGCTACGGGACCTACACTGAAGCTTTCTTT. This sequence encodes CASSYGTYTEAFF.

This clonotype was counted many times. The chain couples TRBV5-4 to TRBJ2-5; D might be TRBD1 (6 bases). This CDR3 has 15 amino acids. Trimming cost V 4 bases and J 5 bases, with 18 bases left between them. CDR1 and CDR2 (germline): SGHNT, YYREEE (reference sequence). In DNA, the CDR3 is TGTGCCAGCAGCAGTATGACAGGTAGTGGGGAGACCCAGTACTTC. Residues: CASSSMTGSGETQYF. The variable domain in full, completed from reference TRBV5-4 and TRBJ2-5, reads ETGVTQSPTHLIKTRGQQVTLRCSSQSGHNTVSWYQQALGQGPQFIFQYYREEENGRGNFPPRFSGLQFPNYSSELNVNALELDDSALYLCASSSMTGSGETQYFGPGTRLLVL.

At least ten counts were recorded for this clonotype. The chain links TRBV7-9 to TRBJ2-5; 8 bases are a match to TRBD2. CDR1 is SEHNR and CDR2 is FQNEAQ in the germline V gene (reference sequence). The CDR3 is 14 amino acids. J lost 2 bases, V lost 3 bases, and 2 bases had no gene match. CDR3 in amino acids: CASSFGGRQETQYF. The CDR3 nucleotides are TGTGCCAGCAGCTTCGGCGGGAGGCAAGAGACCCAGTACTTC.

As for this clonotype: This is likely an artifact of a read error, given a far larger clone one base away. The chain links TRBV6-5 to TRBJ2-1; TRBD1 agrees at 7 bases. The CDR3 length is 10 residues. The germline gives CDR1 MNHEY, CDR2 SVGAGI. In DNA, the CDR3 is TGTGCCGGCAGGGGGAATGAGCAGTTCTTC. This sequence encodes CAGRGNEQFF.